What follows are 21 T cell receptor beta chains derived from one specimen sequenced in a study of blood T cell repertoires in COVID-19. Method: immunoSEQ multiplex PCR; TCRdb's copy keeps in-frame clones and lacks some. Of about 210,000 clones listed, more than 85% are singletons. Sample: peripheral blood. All receptors come from a man aged 35 to 55 with acute or convalescent COVID-19.

This chain joins TRBV6-5 and TRBJ2-1; 7 bases match TRBD2. Germline V gives CDR1 MNHEY, CDR2 SVGAGI. V was clipped by 2 bases and J by 6 bases; unmatched bases: 4. The CDR3 is 14 residues long. The CDR3 region is CASSYLTSVNEQFF. For the CDR3, the DNA is TGTGCCAGCAGTTACCTTACTAGCGTCAATGAGCAGTTCTTC.

CDR3 DNA sequence: TGTGCCAGCAGCTTTTGGACTAGCGGGGGCACCTACGAGCAGTACTTC. Translating gives CASSFWTSGGTYEQYF. The chain joins TRBV11-2 to TRBJ2-7; 13 bases map to TRBD2. This CDR3 has 16 amino acids. Germline loops: CDR1 SGHAT, CDR2 FQNNGV. The junction had 4 bases not matched to a gene; V was cut back by 3 bases and J by 2 bases.

V usage is TRBV7-8 and J usage is TRBJ1-4, with TRBD1 matching 11 bases. Germline CDR1 and CDR2: SGHVS and FQNEAQ. The CDR3 is made up of 16 amino acids. V shed 5 bases and J 8 bases; nucleotides not matched to a gene: 10. For the CDR3, the DNA is TGTGCCAGCAGCATCTACGGGACAGGGGGTGGGGAAAAACTGTTTTTT. Its translation: CASSIYGTGGGEKLFF.

The rearrangement joins TRBV29-1 to TRBJ1-1, with D possibly TRBD1 on 5 matching bases. V was cut by 6 bases and J by 4 bases, with 6 bases left in between. CDR1 and CDR2 from the germline V gene are SQVTM and ANQGSEA. CDR3 length: 10 amino acids. In DNA form, the CDR3 reads TGCAGCGTGGGGGGCACTGAAGCTTTCTTT. Translating gives CSVGGTEAFF.

The chain recombines TRBV7-2 with TRBJ1-5; TRBD1 agrees at 8 bases. The junction had 1 base not matched to a gene; V was cut back by 4 bases and J by 5 bases. The CDR3 sequence is 13 residues long. CDR1 is SGHTA, CDR2 FQGNSA, per germline. The CDR3 protein is CASSSQGDQPQHF. CDR3 bases: TGTGCCAGCAGCTCACAGGGGGATCAGCCCCAGCATTTT.

This chain joins TRBV15 and TRBJ1-1; 9 nucleotides agree with TRBD1. Germline V gene lookup returns CDR1 LNHNV and CDR2 YYDKDF (reference sequence). J gave up 5 bases and V 5 bases, and 9 bases lay outside the gene matches. This CDR3 region has 15 residues. The CDR3, as DNA: TGTGCCACCAGCTCCCGGACAGGGGTAGGAACTGAAGCTTTCTTT. Its translation: CATSSRTGVGTEAFF.

J is TRBJ2-5 and V is TRBV5-8; D is undetermined. The germline V gene has CDR1 SGHTS and CDR2 YDEGEE. CDR3 size: 13 residues. V was clipped by 2 bases and J by 4 bases, with 9 bases between them. The CDR3 nucleotides read TGTGCCAGCAGCTTCCGGTATGGAGAGACCCAGTACTTC. Encoded protein: CASSFRYGETQYF.

The CDR3 protein is CASSPGTGEEQYF. The CDR3 DNA reads as TGTGCCAGCTCGCCCGGGACAGGGGAAGAGCAGTACTTC. The chain links TRBV18 to TRBJ2-7; TRBD1 matches 10 bases. Trimming removed 6 bases from V and 7 bases from J; junction bases left unmatched: 6. The germline gives CDR1 KGHSH, CDR2 LQKENI. CDR3 length: 13 amino acids.

The chain employs TRBV29-1 and TRBJ2-7; the match to TRBD2 covers 11 bases. Germline V gene data show CDR1 as SQVTM and CDR2 as ANQGSEA. The V gene end was trimmed by 4 bases and the J gene end by 5 bases; junction bases not matched to a gene: 4. The CDR3 spans 13 residues. This CDR3 is CSVVTSGSDEQYF. In nucleotides, the CDR3 is TGCAGCGTTGTTACTAGCGGGAGTGACGAGCAGTACTTC.

This clone was counted a single time. The rearrangement links TRBV7-2 to TRBJ2-3; TRBD2 might be the D (5 bases). Germline V lookup: CDR1 SGHTA, CDR2 FQGNSA. V lost 1 base, J lost 3 bases, and 14 bases lay in between. CDR3 length: 16 residues. CDR3: CASSLVMGEGTDTQYF. The DNA of the CDR3 is TGTGCCAGCAGCTTAGTTATGGGAGAGGGAACAGATACGCAGTATTTT.

V is TRBV13 and J is TRBJ2-4, with a weak D call TRBD1 (5 bases). The CDR3 is made up of 16 amino acids. Germline V gene sequence: CDR1 PRHDT, CDR2 FYEKMQ (reference sequence). Trimming took 5 bases from V and 2 from J, leaving 16 bases between them. The CDR3: CASSGFQGRTKNIQYF. Written as DNA, the CDR3 is TGTGCCAGCAGCGGGTTCCAGGGAAGGACCAAAAACATTCAGTACTTC.

The V and J genes are TRBV12-3 or TRBV12-4 and TRBJ2-7, with a tentative D call TRBD1 (6 bases). This CDR3 is built from 13 residues. Trimming cost V 5 bases and J 4 bases, with 12 bases left between them. The CDR3 protein is CASSHHRAYEQYF. The CDR3 DNA reads TGTGCCAGCAGTCACCACAGGGCTTACGAGCAGTACTTC.

J is TRBJ1-3 and V is TRBV6-6; perhaps TRBD1 as D (6 bases). The CDR3 spans 14 residues. Deletions cut 6 bases from V and 4 bases from J, with 13 bases between. CDR1 is MNHNY, CDR2 SVGAGI, per germline (reference sequence). The CDR3 DNA follows: TGTGCCAGCAGACCACAGGGTTACGGAAACACCATATATTTT. It codes for CASRPQGYGNTIYF.

The chain couples TRBV9 to TRBJ2-7, with 9 bases that match TRBD1. V lost 3 bases to trimming and J lost 6 bases; unmatched junction nucleotides: 7. Germline V gene lookup returns CDR1 SGDLS and CDR2 YYNGEE. The CDR3 covers 14 residues. The CDR3 protein is CASSEIQGASEQYF. The CDR3 region has the DNA TGTGCCAGCAGCGAGATACAGGGGGCGTCCGAGCAGTACTTC.

The CDR3 DNA sequence: TGTGCCAGCAGTGAAAGGGTCAGGGGTAGCAATCAGCCCCAGCATTTT. It yields the protein CASSERVRGSNQPQHF. The rearrangement uses TRBV6-1 and TRBJ1-5; a possible D gene is TRBD1 (6 bases). The germline V and J ends were trimmed by 2 bases and 0 bases, with 11 bases remaining between them. CDR1 is MNHNS and CDR2 is SASEGT in the germline V gene. The CDR3 extends over 16 amino acids.

V and J are TRBV5-5 and TRBJ1-6; D is perhaps TRBD1 (5 bases). The CDR3 has 16 amino acids. CDR1 is SGHKS, CDR2 YYEKEE, per germline (reference sequence). Trimming removed 4 bases from V and 6 bases from J, with 17 bases in between. The chain's CDR3 is CASSISGAGINSPLHF. The DNA of the CDR3 is TGTGCCAGCAGCATCTCTGGGGCAGGGATTAATTCACCCCTCCACTTT.

The chain is built from TRBV11-3 and TRBJ2-1; TRBD2 agrees at 11 bases. The length of the CDR3 is 15 residues. After removal of 3 bases from V and 5 bases from J, the junction contained 3 bases not matched to a gene. Germline V lookup: CDR1 SGHNT, CDR2 YENEEA. CDR3 protein: CASSFGTSGDNEQFF. DNA of the CDR3: TGTGCCAGCAGCTTCGGGACTAGCGGTGACAATGAGCAGTTCTTC. Filled out from reference TRBV11-3 and TRBJ2-1, the complete variable domain reads EAGVVQSPRYKIIEKKQPVAFWCNPISGHNTLYWYLQNLGQGPELLIRYENEEAVDDSQLPKDRFSAERLKGVDSTLKIQPAELGDSAVYLCASSFGTSGDNEQFFGPGTRLTVL.

V and J are TRBV5-1 and TRBJ2-7, with TRBD1 as a possible D gene (6 bases). CDR1 is SGHRS and CDR2 is YFSETQ in the germline V gene. The CDR3 has 15 amino acids. V gave up 6 bases and J gave up 0 bases, with 16 bases separating them. The DNA of the CDR3 is TGCGCCAGCAACGTCAGGGGAATGGGCTCCTACGAGCAGTACTTC. Translating it yields CASNVRGMGSYEQYF.

The chain employs TRBV6-5 and TRBJ1-2, with 7 bases lining up with TRBD1. Per germline, CDR1 MNHEY and CDR2 SVGAGI. There are 15 residues in the CDR3. V lost 6 bases and J lost 5; bases outside the gene matches: 12. The CDR3 DNA sequence: TGTGCCAGCAGCGCGACAGGGAACCCACTTTATGGCTACACCTTC. It yields the protein CASSATGNPLYGYTF.

The V call is TRBV2, the J call TRBJ1-5; D ambiguous. CDR3 length: 14 amino acids. Germline lookup yields CDR1 SNHLY and CDR2 FYNNEI. V shed 7 bases and J shed 7 bases, with 17 bases lying between them. CDR3 region: CASNVQGREQPQHF. The CDR3 region has the DNA TGTGCCAGCAACGTCCAAGGGCGGGAGCAGCCCCAGCATTTT. Using reference TRBV2 and TRBJ1-5 for the parts outside the CDR3, the full variable domain is EPEVTQTPSHQVTQMGQEVILRCVPISNHLYFYWYRQILGQKVEFLVSFYNNEISEKSEIFDDQFSVERPDGSNFTLKIRSTKLEDSAMYFCASNVQGREQPQHFGDGTRLSIL.

The genes are TRBV5-1 and TRBJ1-2; the match to TRBD1 covers 9 bases. The germline CDR1 and CDR2 sequences are SGHRS and YFSETQ. The V gene end was trimmed by 2 bases and the J gene end by 11 bases; junction bases not matched to a gene: 10. This CDR3 contains 14 residues. CDR3 residues: CASSFAWTGVDYTF. The DNA of the CDR3 is TGCGCCAGCAGCTTCGCTTGGACAGGGGTGGATTACACCTTC.